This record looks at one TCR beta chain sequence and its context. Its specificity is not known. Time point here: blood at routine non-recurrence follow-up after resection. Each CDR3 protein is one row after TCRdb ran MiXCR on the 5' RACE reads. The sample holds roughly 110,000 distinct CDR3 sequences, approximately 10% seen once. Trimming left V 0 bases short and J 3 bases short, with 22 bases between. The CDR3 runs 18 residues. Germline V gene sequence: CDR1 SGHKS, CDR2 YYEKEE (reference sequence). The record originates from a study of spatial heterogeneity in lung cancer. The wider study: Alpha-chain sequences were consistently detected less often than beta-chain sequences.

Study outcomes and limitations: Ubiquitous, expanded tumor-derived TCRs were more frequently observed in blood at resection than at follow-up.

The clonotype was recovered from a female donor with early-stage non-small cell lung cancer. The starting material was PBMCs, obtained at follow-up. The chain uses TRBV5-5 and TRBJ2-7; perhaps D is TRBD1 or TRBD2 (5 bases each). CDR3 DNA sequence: TGTGCCAGCAGCTTGGGTCCCATATCCGGGACCCTCCACTACGAGCAGTACTTC. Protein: CASSLGPISGTLHYEQYF.